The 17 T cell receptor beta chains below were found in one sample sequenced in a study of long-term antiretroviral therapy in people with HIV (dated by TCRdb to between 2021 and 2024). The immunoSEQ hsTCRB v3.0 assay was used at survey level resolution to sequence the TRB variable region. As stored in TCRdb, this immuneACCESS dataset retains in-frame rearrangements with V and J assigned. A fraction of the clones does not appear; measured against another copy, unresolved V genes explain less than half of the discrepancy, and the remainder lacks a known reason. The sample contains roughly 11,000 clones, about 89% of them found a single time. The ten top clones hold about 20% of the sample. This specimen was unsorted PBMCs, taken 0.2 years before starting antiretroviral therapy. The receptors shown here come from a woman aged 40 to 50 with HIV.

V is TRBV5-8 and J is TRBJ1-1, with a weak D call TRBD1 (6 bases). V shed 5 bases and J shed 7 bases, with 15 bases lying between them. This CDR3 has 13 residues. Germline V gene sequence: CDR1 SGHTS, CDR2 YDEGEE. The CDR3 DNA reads TGTGCCAGCAGTTCTGGGGGGGCCAGTGAAGCTTTCTTT. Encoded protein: CASSSGGASEAFF.

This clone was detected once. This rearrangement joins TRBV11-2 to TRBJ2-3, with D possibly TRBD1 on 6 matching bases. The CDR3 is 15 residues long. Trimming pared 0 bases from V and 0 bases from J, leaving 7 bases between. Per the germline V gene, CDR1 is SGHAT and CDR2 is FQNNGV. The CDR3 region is CASSLDGGSTDTQYF. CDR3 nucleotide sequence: TGTGCCAGCAGCTTAGATGGGGGCAGCACAGATACGCAGTATTTT.

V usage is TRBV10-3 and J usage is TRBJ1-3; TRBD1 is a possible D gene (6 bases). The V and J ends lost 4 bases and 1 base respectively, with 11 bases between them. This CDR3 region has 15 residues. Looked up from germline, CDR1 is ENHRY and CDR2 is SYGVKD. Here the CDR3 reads CAISATGSSGNTIYF. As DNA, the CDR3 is TGTGCCATCAGTGCGACAGGATCGTCTGGAAACACCATATATTTT.

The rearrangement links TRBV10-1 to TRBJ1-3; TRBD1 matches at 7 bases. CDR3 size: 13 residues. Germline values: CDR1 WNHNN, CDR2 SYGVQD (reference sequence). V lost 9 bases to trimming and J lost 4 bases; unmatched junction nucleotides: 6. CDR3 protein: CARDGQVGNTIYF. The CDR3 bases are TGCGCCAGGGACGGACAGGTAGGAAACACCATATATTTT.

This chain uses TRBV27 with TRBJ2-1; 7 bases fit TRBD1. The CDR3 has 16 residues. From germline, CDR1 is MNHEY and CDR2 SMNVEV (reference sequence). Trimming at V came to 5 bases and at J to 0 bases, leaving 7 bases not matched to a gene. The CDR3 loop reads CASSKTGISSYNEQFF. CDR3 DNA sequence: TGTGCCAGCAGTAAGACAGGGATAAGCTCCTACAATGAGCAGTTCTTC.

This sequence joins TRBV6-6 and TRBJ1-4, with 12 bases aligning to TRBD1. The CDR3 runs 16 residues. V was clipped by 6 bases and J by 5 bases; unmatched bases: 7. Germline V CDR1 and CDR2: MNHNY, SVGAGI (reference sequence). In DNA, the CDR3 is TGTGCCAGCAGCACGGGACAGGGGGCGCGGAATGAAAAACTGTTTTTT. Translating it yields CASSTGQGARNEKLFF.

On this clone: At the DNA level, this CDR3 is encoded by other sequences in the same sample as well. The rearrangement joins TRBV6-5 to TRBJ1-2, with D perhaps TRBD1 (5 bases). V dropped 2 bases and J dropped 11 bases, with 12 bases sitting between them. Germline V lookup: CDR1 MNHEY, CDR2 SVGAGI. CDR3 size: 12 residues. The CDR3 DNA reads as TGTGCCAGCAGTTACGTGGGGGGAGGGTACACCTTC. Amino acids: CASSYVGGGYTF.

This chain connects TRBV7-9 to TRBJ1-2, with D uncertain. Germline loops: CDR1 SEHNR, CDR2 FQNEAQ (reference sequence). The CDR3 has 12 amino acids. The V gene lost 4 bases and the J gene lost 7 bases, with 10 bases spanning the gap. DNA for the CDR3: TGTGCCAGCAGCTCTCGCCAAAGTGGCTACACCTTC. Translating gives CASSSRQSGYTF.

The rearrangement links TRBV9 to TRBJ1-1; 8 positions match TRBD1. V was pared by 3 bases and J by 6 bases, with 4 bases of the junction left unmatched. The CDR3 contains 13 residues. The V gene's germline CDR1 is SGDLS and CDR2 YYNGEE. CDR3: CASSGQGAAEAFF. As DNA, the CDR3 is TGTGCCAGCAGCGGCCAGGGGGCTGCTGAAGCTTTCTTT.

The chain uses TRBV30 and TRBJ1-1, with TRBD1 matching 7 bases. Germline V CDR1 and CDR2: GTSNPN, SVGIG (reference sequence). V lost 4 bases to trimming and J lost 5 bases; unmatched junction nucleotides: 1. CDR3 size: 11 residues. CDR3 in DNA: TGTGCCTGGAACAGGGGTACTGAAGCTTTCTTT. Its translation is CAWNRGTEAFF.

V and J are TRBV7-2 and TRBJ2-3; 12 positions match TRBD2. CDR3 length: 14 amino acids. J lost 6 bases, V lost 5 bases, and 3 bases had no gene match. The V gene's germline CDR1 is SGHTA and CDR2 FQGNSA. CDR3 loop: CASSRGTSGDTQYF. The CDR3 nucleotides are TGTGCCAGCAGCCGCGGGACTAGCGGGGATACGCAGTATTTT.

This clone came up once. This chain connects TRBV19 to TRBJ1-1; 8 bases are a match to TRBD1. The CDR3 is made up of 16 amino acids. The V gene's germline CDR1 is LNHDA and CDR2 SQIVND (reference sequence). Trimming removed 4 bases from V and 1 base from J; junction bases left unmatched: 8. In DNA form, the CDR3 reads TGTGCCAGTAGTAAATCAGACAGGGGCAAGAACACTGAAGCTTTCTTT. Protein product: CASSKSDRGKNTEAFF.

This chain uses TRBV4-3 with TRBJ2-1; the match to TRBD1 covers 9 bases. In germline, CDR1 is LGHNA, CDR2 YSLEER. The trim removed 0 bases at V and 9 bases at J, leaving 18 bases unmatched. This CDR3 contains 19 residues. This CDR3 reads CASSQEIPRGTGSVSEQFF. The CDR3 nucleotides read TGCGCCAGCAGCCAAGAGATTCCCCGGGGGACAGGGTCCGTTAGTGAGCAGTTCTTC.

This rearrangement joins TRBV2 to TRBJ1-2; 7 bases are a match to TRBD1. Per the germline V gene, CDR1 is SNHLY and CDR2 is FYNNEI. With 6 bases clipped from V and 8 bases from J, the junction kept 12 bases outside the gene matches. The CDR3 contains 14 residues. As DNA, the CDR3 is TGTGCCAGCAGCGGACAGGTGACAGGCCGGGGCTACACCTTC. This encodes CASSGQVTGRGYTF.

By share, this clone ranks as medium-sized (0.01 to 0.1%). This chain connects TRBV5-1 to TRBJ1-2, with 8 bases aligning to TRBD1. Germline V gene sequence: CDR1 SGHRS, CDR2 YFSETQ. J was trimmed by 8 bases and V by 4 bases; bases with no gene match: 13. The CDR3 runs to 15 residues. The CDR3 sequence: CASSQSGTGTMGYTF. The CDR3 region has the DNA TGCGCCAGCAGCCAAAGCGGGACAGGTACCATGGGCTACACCTTC.

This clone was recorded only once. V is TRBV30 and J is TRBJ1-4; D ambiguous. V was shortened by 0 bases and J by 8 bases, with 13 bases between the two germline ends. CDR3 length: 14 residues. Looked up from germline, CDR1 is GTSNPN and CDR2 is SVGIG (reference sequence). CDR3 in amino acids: CAWSVGSFAEKLFF. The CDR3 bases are TGTGCCTGGAGTGTAGGGTCCTTTGCCGAAAAACTGTTTTTT.

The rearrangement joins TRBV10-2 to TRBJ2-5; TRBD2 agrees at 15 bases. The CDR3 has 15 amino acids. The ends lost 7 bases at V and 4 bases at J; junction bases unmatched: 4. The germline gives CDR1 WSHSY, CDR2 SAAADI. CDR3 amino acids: CASTKGLAGGETQYF. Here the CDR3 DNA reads TGCGCCAGCACCAAGGGACTAGCGGGGGGAGAGACCCAGTACTTC.